The 27 T cell receptor beta chains in this list originate from one sample, sequenced in a study of human thymus T cells. TCRdb's copy holds only in-frame clones and misses some; the assay was immunoSEQ multiplex PCR. The table lists tens of thousands of clones, over 85% of them singletons. The sample was blood. Receptors originate from a boy under two years old with a congenital heart defect but otherwise immunologically healthy.

V and J are TRBV10-2 and TRBJ2-3; TRBD2 matches at 12 bases. V lost 5 bases to trimming and J lost 3 bases; unmatched junction nucleotides: 3. The CDR3 is 15 residues long. Looked up from germline, CDR1 is WSHSY and CDR2 is SAAADI. CDR3: CASSQGLAGTDTQYF. CDR3 coding DNA: TGCGCCAGCAGTCAAGGACTAGCGGGAACAGATACGCAGTATTTT.

The V call is TRBV19, the J call TRBJ1-6; 11 positions match TRBD1. Trimming at V came to 5 bases and at J to 0 bases, leaving 9 bases not matched to a gene. Germline-derived CDR1 and CDR2 are LNHDA and SQIVND (reference sequence). This CDR3 region has 19 residues. The CDR3 DNA sequence: TGTGCCAGTAGTCCCCTTGGGGACAGGGGGAGCTCCTATAATTCACCCCTCCACTTT. Translating it yields CASSPLGDRGSSYNSPLHF.

The rearrangement joins TRBV25-1 to TRBJ1-2; possible D gene TRBD1, 5 bases. Germline V lookup: CDR1 MGHDK, CDR2 SYGVNS. The CDR3 runs to 13 residues. V lost 2 bases and J 2 bases, leaving 6 bases between the germline ends. The CDR3 loop is CASSERDNYGYTF. In nucleotides, the CDR3 is TGTGCCAGCAGTGAACGGGACAACTATGGCTACACCTTC.

This rearrangement joins TRBV5-4 to TRBJ2-3, with no clear D. Trimming removed 2 bases at V and 5 bases at J, with 12 bases between. Germline CDR1 and CDR2: SGHNT and YYREEE (reference sequence). The CDR3 consists of 14 residues. The CDR3, as DNA: TGTGCCAGCAGCTTAAGGTTTACCTTAGATACGCAGTATTTT. It specifies CASSLRFTLDTQYF.

In DNA form, the CDR3 reads TGTGCCAGCAGTGAAGGGGGCAGGAGGATCATAGACACTGAAGCTTTCTTT. As protein: CASSEGGRRIIDTEAFF. The V gene is TRBV2, the J gene TRBJ1-1; tentative D call: TRBD1 (5 bases). There are 17 residues in the CDR3. The V gene lost 1 base and the J gene lost 3 bases, with 18 bases spanning the gap. Germline assignment: CDR1 SNHLY and CDR2 FYNNEI.

The rearrangement uses TRBV5-1 and TRBJ2-6; perhaps D is TRBD1 or TRBD2 (6 bases each). V lost 4 bases to trimming and J lost 0 bases, with 11 bases between them. CDR1 and CDR2 from the germline V gene are SGHRS and YFSETQ. CDR3 length: 16 amino acids. The CDR3, as DNA: TGCGCCAGCAGCCCCAAGGGGGGCTCTGGGGCCAACGTCCTGACTTTC. It is translated as CASSPKGGSGANVLTF.

The chain uses TRBV13 and TRBJ1-4; D is undetermined. CDR3 length: 14 residues. V lost 7 bases and J lost 8, with 17 bases in between. Germline V CDR1 and CDR2: PRHDT, FYEKMQ (reference sequence). The CDR3 region has the DNA TGTGCCAGCAACTCGGGAGCTCGGGGAGAAAAACTGTTTTTT. It encodes CASNSGARGEKLFF.

The chain recombines TRBV7-9 with TRBJ1-2, with TRBD1 as a possible D gene (6 bases). The CDR3 is 15 residues long. In germline, CDR1 is SEHNR, CDR2 FQNEAQ (reference sequence). V was trimmed by 2 bases and J by 3 bases, leaving 13 bases between them. The CDR3 region is CASSLTQGAHYGYTF. Written as DNA, the CDR3 is TGTGCCAGCAGCTTAACACAGGGTGCTCACTATGGCTACACCTTC. Full variable domain (missing parts from reference TRBV7-9 and TRBJ1-2): DTGVSQNPRHKITKRGQNVTFRCDPISEHNRLYWYRQTLGQGPEFLTYFQNEAQLEKSRLLSDRFSAERPKGSFSTLEIQRTEQGDSAMYLCASSLTQGAHYGYTFGSGTRLTVV.

For this clone: Germline is not matched at one junction end, which may reflect a read error. The chain joins TRBV2 to TRBJ1-1, with no clear D. Per the germline V gene, CDR1 is SNHLY and CDR2 is FYNNEI. The CDR3 extends over 13 amino acids. The DNA of the CDR3 is TGTGCCAGCAGTGAAGCGAGAGGAACTGGAGCTTTCTTT. It specifies CASSEARGTGAFF.

The chain recombines TRBV23-1 with TRBJ2-3; 10 nucleotides line up with TRBD2. TRBV23-1 is marked as an open reading frame, function uncertain. The CDR3 consists of 18 residues. V was pared by 0 bases and J by 2 bases, with 8 bases of the junction left unmatched. CDR3 region: CASSQSIFLAGATDTQYF. In DNA form, the CDR3 reads TGCGCCAGCAGTCAATCGATCTTTCTAGCGGGAGCCACAGATACGCAGTATTTT.

The chain carries TRBV7-9 and TRBJ2-2; D is perhaps TRBD2 (6 bases). The CDR3 has 14 amino acids. V shed 4 bases and J shed 2 bases, with 8 bases lying between them. Germline loops: CDR1 SEHNR, CDR2 FQNEAQ (reference sequence). The DNA of the CDR3 is TGTGCCAGCAGCTGGGGGACTAACACCGGGGAGCTGTTTTTT. It translates to CASSWGTNTGELFF.

This chain joins TRBV5-4 and TRBJ1-1, with D unclear. Looked up from germline, CDR1 is SGHNT and CDR2 is YYREEE (reference sequence). The CDR3 has 16 residues. Trimming stripped 0 bases from V and 0 bases from J, with 12 bases between. This CDR3 reads CASSLDGFLMNTEAFF. The CDR3 coding sequence is TGTGCCAGCAGCTTGGATGGCTTCTTGATGAACACTGAAGCTTTCTTT.

The rearrangement uses TRBV30 and TRBJ2-3; D assignment may be TRBD1 or TRBD2 (5 bases each). V gave up 3 bases and J gave up 1 base, with 23 bases separating them. Germline CDR1 and CDR2: GTSNPN and SVGIG (reference sequence). The CDR3 covers 18 residues. As DNA, the CDR3 is TGTGCCTGGAGGGGACGGACACAAGACCAAAGTGGCACAGATACGCAGTATTTT. Translation gives CAWRGRTQDQSGTDTQYF.

The genes are TRBV6-6 and TRBJ1-2, with 12 bases matching TRBD1. This CDR3 region has 16 residues. With 4 bases clipped from V and 4 bases from J, the junction kept 7 bases outside the gene matches. Per germline, CDR1 MNHNY and CDR2 SVGAGI (reference sequence). The CDR3 here is CASSLAPGQGAYGYTF. The CDR3 coding sequence is TGTGCCAGCAGTTTAGCCCCGGGACAGGGGGCCTATGGCTACACCTTC.

The chain recombines TRBV4-1 with TRBJ2-1, with D uncertain. The germline gives CDR1 MGHRA, CDR2 YSYEKL. Deletions cut 1 base from V and 6 bases from J, with 4 bases between. The CDR3 length is 12 residues. The CDR3 DNA is TGCGCCAGCAGCCAAGTGGTCAATGAGCAGTTCTTC. Its translation: CASSQVVNEQFF.

This clone showed up just once. The V and J genes are TRBV7-9 and TRBJ2-2; 9 positions agree with TRBD1. Germline V gene data show CDR1 as SEHNR and CDR2 as FQNEAQ (reference sequence). The CDR3 extends over 14 amino acids. In nucleotides, the CDR3 is TGTGCTTTACGACAGGGGGTGAACACCGGGGAGCTGTTTTTT. Residues: CALRQGVNTGELFF.

The count of this clone is one. V usage is TRBV7-9 and J usage is TRBJ2-7, with TRBD2 matching 8 bases. The CDR3 runs to 16 residues. Germline lookup yields CDR1 SEHNR and CDR2 FQNEAQ (reference sequence). The J segment lost 3 bases and the V segment lost 1 base, leaving 8 bases of the junction unmatched. Written as DNA, the CDR3 is TGTGCCAGCAGCTTAGGGATAGCGGGACTGAGCTACGAGCAGTACTTC. Its protein is CASSLGIAGLSYEQYF. Drawing the rest from reference TRBV7-9 and TRBJ2-7, the complete variable domain is DTGVSQNPRHKITKRGQNVTFRCDPISEHNRLYWYRQTLGQGPEFLTYFQNEAQLEKSRLLSDRFSAERPKGSFSTLEIQRTEQGDSAMYLCASSLGIAGLSYEQYFGPGTRLTVT.

This rearrangement joins TRBV6-5 to TRBJ1-1; D is unresolved. Trimming took 2 bases from V and 5 from J, leaving 9 bases between them. The germline CDR1 and CDR2 sequences are MNHEY and SVGAGI. CDR3 length: 13 amino acids. The CDR3 region is CASSYPGVTEAFF. The CDR3 nucleotides are TGTGCCAGCAGTTACCCCGGGGTGACTGAAGCTTTCTTT.

This rearrangement joins TRBV4-1 to TRBJ1-1, with 7 bases fitting TRBD1. Germline CDR1 and CDR2: MGHRA and YSYEKL. The junction had 0 bases not matched to a gene; V was cut back by 7 bases and J by 4 bases. The CDR3 length is 11 residues. CDR3 coding DNA: TGCGCCAGCACAGGGGGCACTGAAGCTTTCTTT. Residues: CASTGGTEAFF.

This clone was seen once. The chain carries TRBV6-7 and TRBJ1-2; the D is unclear. TRBV6-7 is noted as an ORF with a role that remains uncertain. This CDR3 is built from 15 residues. Trimming pared 2 bases from V and 6 bases from J, leaving 16 bases between. The CDR3 DNA follows: TGTGCCAGCAGTTACGTCGGCTGGGGATGGGATGGCTACACCTTC. It specifies CASSYVGWGWDGYTF.

The J gene is TRBJ2-3, the V gene TRBV14, with D possibly being TRBD1 (5 bases). The V end was cut by 5 bases, the J end by 2 bases, with 11 bases between. Germline V CDR1 and CDR2: SGHDN, FVKESK. The CDR3 spans 14 residues. The CDR3 reads CASSTRQFTDTQYF. CDR3 DNA sequence: TGTGCCAGCAGCACCCGACAGTTCACAGATACGCAGTATTTT.

CDR3 nucleotides: TGTGCCAGCAGCGTAGTCACGGGGGGGACTGAAGCTTTCTTT. It yields the protein CASSVVTGGTEAFF. V is TRBV9 and J is TRBJ1-1; tentatively, D is TRBD1 (5 bases). Germline V lookup: CDR1 SGDLS, CDR2 YYNGEE. Trimming removed 0 bases from V and 5 bases from J, with 11 bases in between. The CDR3 runs 14 residues.

The rearrangement uses TRBV13 and TRBJ2-1; D remains unclear. This CDR3 spans 13 amino acids. V lost 8 bases to trimming and J lost 1 base, with 9 bases between them. Germline V gives CDR1 PRHDT, CDR2 FYEKMQ (reference sequence). This CDR3 is CASGSFSYNEQFF. In DNA form, the CDR3 reads TGTGCCAGCGGTAGTTTTTCCTACAATGAGCAGTTCTTC.

This clone was observed once. The chain carries TRBV6-5 and TRBJ1-2; 7 nucleotides match TRBD1. There are 14 residues in the CDR3. The germline V gene encodes CDR1 MNHEY and CDR2 SVGAGI. V was clipped by 8 bases and J by 6 bases; unmatched bases: 12. DNA for the CDR3: TGTGCCAGCGGGCGGACAGGAGCTCGAGATGGCTACACCTTC. It encodes CASGRTGARDGYTF.

V gene TRBV10-1 combines with J gene TRBJ1-1; D unclear. The germline CDR1 and CDR2 sequences are WNHNN and SYGVQD (reference sequence). Trimming stripped 2 bases from V and 4 bases from J, with 11 bases between. The CDR3 contains 14 residues. CDR3: CASSETMVVTEAFF. CDR3 coding DNA: TGCGCCAGCAGTGAGACTATGGTGGTCACTGAAGCTTTCTTT.

The chain uses TRBV5-4 and TRBJ2-5; D possibly corresponds to TRBD1 (5 bases). Germline lookup yields CDR1 SGHNT and CDR2 YYREEE (reference sequence). The CDR3 is made up of 14 amino acids. Between the trimmed V and J ends, which lost 0 bases and 4 bases, there was a span of 10 bases. CDR3 protein: CASSLGGWGETQYF. The DNA for the CDR3 is TGTGCCAGCAGCTTGGGGGGCTGGGGAGAGACCCAGTACTTC.

The chain links TRBV2 to TRBJ1-6; TRBD1 might be the D (5 bases). Looked up from germline, CDR1 is SNHLY and CDR2 is FYNNEI. CDR3 length equals 19 residues. Trimming took 0 bases from V and 0 from J, leaving 15 bases between them. CDR3 protein: CASSEARGRASSYNSPLHF. DNA of the CDR3: TGTGCCAGCAGTGAAGCGCGGGGCAGGGCGAGCTCCTATAATTCACCCCTCCACTTT. The variable domain in full, with the rest retrieved from reference TRBV2 and TRBJ1-6, is EPEVTQTPSHQVTQMGQEVILRCVPISNHLYFYWYRQILGQKVEFLVSFYNNEISEKSEIFDDQFSVERPDGSNFTLKIRSTKLEDSAMYFCASSEARGRASSYNSPLHFGNGTRLTVT.